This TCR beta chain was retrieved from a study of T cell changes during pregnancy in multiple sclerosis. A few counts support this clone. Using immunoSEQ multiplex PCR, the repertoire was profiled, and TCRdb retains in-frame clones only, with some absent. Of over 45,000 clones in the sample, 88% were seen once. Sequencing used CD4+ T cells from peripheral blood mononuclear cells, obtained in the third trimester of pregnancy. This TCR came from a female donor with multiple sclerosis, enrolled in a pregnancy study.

CDR3 protein: CASSYSGNYEQYF. Written as DNA, the CDR3 is TGTGCCAGCAGTTATAGCGGGAACTACGAGCAGTACTTC. The chain couples TRBV7-9 to TRBJ2-7, with 8 bases fitting TRBD2. Germline CDR1 and CDR2: SEHNR and FQNEAQ (reference sequence). This CDR3 comprises 13 residues. Germline trimming cut 6 bases from V and 3 bases from J; bases unmatched to any gene: 4.